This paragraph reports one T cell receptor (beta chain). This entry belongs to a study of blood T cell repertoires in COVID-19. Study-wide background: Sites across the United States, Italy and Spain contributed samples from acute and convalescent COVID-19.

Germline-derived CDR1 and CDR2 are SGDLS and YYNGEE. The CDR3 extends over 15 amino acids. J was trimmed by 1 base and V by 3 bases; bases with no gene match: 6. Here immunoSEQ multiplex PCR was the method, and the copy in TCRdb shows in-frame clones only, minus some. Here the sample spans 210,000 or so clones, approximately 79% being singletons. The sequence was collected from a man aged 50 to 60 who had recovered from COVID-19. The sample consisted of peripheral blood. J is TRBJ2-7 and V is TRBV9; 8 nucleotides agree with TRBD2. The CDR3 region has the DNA TGTGCCAGCAGCGCAGCGGGAGAAGGGTCCTACGAGCAGTACTTC. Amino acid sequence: CASSAAGEGSYEQYF.